The rows below give T cell receptor beta chains drawn from one sample of a study of blood T cell repertoires in COVID-19. Produced via immunoSEQ multiplex PCR; TCRdb's table is partial and in-frame only. The table includes under 85,000 clones, approximately 80% detected once. Sequencing was performed on peripheral blood. The receptor set was obtained from a man aged 45-65 years with acute or convalescent COVID-19. CDR3s include the opening cysteine and the closing phenylalanine or tryptophan. The order of the fields is clone size, J gene, V gene, D gene, CDR3 protein, CDR3 DNA. D genes are given only for firm matches. The size entry is marked missing in some rows and otherwise reads once, few, many or a size class.

few TRBJ2-1 TRBV7-6 - CASSLVVSSYNEQFF TGTGCCAGCAGCTTAGTTGTTAGCTCCTACAATGAGCAGTTCTTC
- TRBJ1-6 TRBV9 TRBD1 CASSAEDRGLAPLHF TGTGCCAGCAGCGCCGAAGACAGGGGATTGGCACCCCTCCACTTT
- TRBJ1-5 TRBV2 - CASSPRTYSNQPQHF TGTGCCAGCAGTCCTCGGACATATAGCAATCAGCCCCAGCATTTT
once TRBJ2-7 TRBV21-1 - CASSKGRQGTYEQYF TGTGCCAGCAGCAAAGGTAGACAGGGGACCTACGAGCAGTACTTC
- TRBJ1-4 TRBV2 - CASRTARLENEKLFF TGTGCCAGCAGGACAGCCCGGTTGGAAAATGAAAAACTGTTTTTT
once TRBJ2-7 TRBV28 TRBD2 CASSLYGLAGISYEQYF TGTGCCAGCAGTTTATACGGACTAGCGGGCATCTCCTACGAGCAGTACTTC
- TRBJ1-2 TRBV11-2 TRBD1 CASSFSGQYGYTF TGTGCCAGCAGCTTCTCGGGACAGTATGGCTACACCTTC
- TRBJ2-7 TRBV5-5 - CASSLERTSYEQYF TGTGCCAGCAGCTTGGAGCGCACCTCCTACGAGCAGTACTTC
- TRBJ1-4 TRBV5-5 TRBD1 CASSSRDRDGKLFF TGTGCCAGCAGCTCCCGGGACAGGGATGGAAAACTGTTTTTT
- TRBJ1-6 TRBV27 - CASSFRFNSPLHF TGTGCCAGCAGTTTCAGATTTAATTCACCCCTCCACTTT
- TRBJ1-5 TRBV5-5 TRBD1 CASSPFRQGGQPQHF TGTGCCAGCAGCCCATTTCGACAGGGAGGTCAGCCCCAGCATTTT
- TRBJ1-4 TRBV11-3 - CASKPSNPRAGKLFF TGTGCCAGCAAACCCTCTAACCCAAGGGCGGGAAAACTGTTTTTT
- TRBJ1-6 TRBV19 TRBD1 CASKDLEQGIHNSPLHF TGTGCCAGTAAGGACCTCGAACAGGGGATCCATAATTCACCCCTCCACTTT
once TRBJ1-5 TRBV3-1/TRBV3-2 TRBD1 CASSHRGQGPGQPQHF TGTGCCAGCAGCCATCGGGGACAGGGGCCGGGGCAGCCCCAGCATTTT
- TRBJ2-3 TRBV7-2 TRBD2 CASSSLRLAGVSDTQYF TGTGCCAGCAGCTCTCTTAGACTAGCGGGAGTTAGCGATACGCAGTATTTT
once TRBJ1-1 TRBV7-3 - CASSLTSGARNTEAFF TGTGCCAGCAGCTTAACAAGTGGGGCTAGGAACACTGAAGCTTTCTTT
few TRBJ1-5 TRBV7-2 TRBD1 CASSLTGGGEPQHF TGTGCCAGCAGCTTGACAGGGGGCGGGGAGCCCCAGCATTTT
- TRBJ2-1 TRBV12-3/TRBV12-4 - CASSTRVREQFF TGTGCCAGCAGTACCAGGGTTCGGGAGCAGTTCTTC
- TRBJ2-5 TRBV6-5 TRBD1 CASRPSGQGRETQYF TGTGCCAGCAGACCTTCGGGACAGGGGAGAGAGACCCAGTACTTC
once TRBJ2-7 TRBV19 TRBD1 CASRRGTGGTYEQYF TGTGCCAGTAGAAGAGGGACAGGGGGTACCTACGAGCAGTACTTC
- TRBJ1-4 TRBV25-1 - CASSEFEVVKEKLFF TGTGCCAGCAGTGAATTTGAGGTAGTAAAAGAAAAACTGTTTTTT
- TRBJ1-5 TRBV29-1 - CSARTDNQPQHF TGCAGCGCGAGGACAGACAATCAGCCCCAGCATTTT
- TRBJ1-5 TRBV4-2 - CASSQDLGTNQPQHF TGTGCCAGCAGCCAAGATCTGGGGACAAATCAGCCCCAGCATTTT
- TRBJ2-3 TRBV6-2/TRBV6-3 TRBD1 CASSYSLGTATDTQYF TGTGCCAGCAGTTACTCCCTTGGGACAGCCACAGATACGCAGTATTTT
- TRBJ2-7 TRBV4-1 - CASNGGGARQEQYF TGCGCCAGCAACGGAGGGGGCGCCCGACAAGAGCAGTACTTC
- TRBJ2-5 TRBV5-4 TRBD2 CASSLAGGGARQETQYF TGTGCCAGCAGCTTGGCTGGCGGGGGGGCGCGGCAAGAGACCCAGTACTTC
- TRBJ1-5 TRBV5-6 - CASSARWTENQPQHF TGTGCCAGCAGCGCTAGATGGACAGAAAATCAGCCCCAGCATTTT
- TRBJ1-1 TRBV28 - CASRGGTKDAEAFF TGTGCCAGCAGAGGAGGGACTAAGGACGCTGAAGCTTTCTTT
once TRBJ2-2 TRBV2 - CASTNPPQGHTGELFF TGTGCCAGCACAAATCCCCCACAGGGTCACACCGGGGAGCTGTTTTTT
- TRBJ1-4 TRBV6-2/TRBV6-3 - CASSATSTNEKLFF TGTGCCAGCAGTGCGACTTCAACTAATGAAAAACTGTTTTTT
- TRBJ1-2 TRBV5-1 - CASSPNGGAQGGYTF TGCGCCAGCAGCCCGAATGGAGGGGCGCAAGGTGGCTACACCTTC
- TRBJ2-7 TRBV6-5 TRBD2 CASSYTSGQYYEQYF TGTGCCAGCAGTTACACTAGCGGACAGTACTACGAGCAGTACTTC
- TRBJ1-2 TRBV9 TRBD1 CASSPDRGRNGYTF TGTGCCAGCAGCCCGGACAGGGGGCGCAATGGCTACACCTTC
- TRBJ1-1 TRBV5-4 TRBD1 CASSLGNTGATEAFF TGTGCCAGCAGCTTGGGGAACACAGGGGCCACTGAAGCTTTCTTT
- TRBJ1-1 TRBV29-1 TRBD1 CSAKQGGDTEAFF TGCAGCGCTAAACAGGGGGGGGACACTGAAGCTTTCTTT
- TRBJ1-5 TRBV19 TRBD1 CASSVTGIIQPQHF TGTGCCAGTAGTGTGACAGGGATTATCCAGCCCCAGCATTTT
- TRBJ1-2 TRBV6-1 - CASSEPGGAGGYTF TGTGCCAGCAGTGAACCGGGGGGCGCCGGTGGCTACACCTTC
once TRBJ1-1 TRBV4-3 TRBD1 CASSQGTGGMNTEAFF TGCGCCAGCAGCCAAGGGACAGGGGGCATGAACACTGAAGCTTTCTTT
- TRBJ2-1 TRBV20-1 TRBD2 CSASGTSGGTNEQFF TGCAGTGCTAGTGGGACTAGCGGGGGAACCAATGAGCAGTTCTTC
- TRBJ1-3 TRBV11-2 - CASSLRERNTIYF TGTGCCAGCAGCTTACGGGAGAGAAACACCATATATTTT
- TRBJ1-2 TRBV11-3 TRBD1 CASSLARQGGGYTF TGTGCCAGCAGCTTGGCCCGGCAGGGGGGTGGCTACACCTTC
- TRBJ1-2 TRBV19 TRBD1 CASSPGGNYGYTF TGTGCCAGTAGTCCAGGGGGGAACTATGGCTACACCTTC
- TRBJ1-1 TRBV11-2 - CASSLDGGGSTEAFF TGTGCCAGCAGCTTAGATGGGGGGGGCTCTACTGAAGCTTTCTTT
once TRBJ2-1 TRBV20-1 TRBD2 CSASRSSGIYNEQFF TGCAGTGCTAGTAGGTCCAGCGGGATTTACAATGAGCAGTTCTTC
- TRBJ2-7 TRBV28 TRBD1 CASSGQADSYEQYF TGTGCCAGCAGTGGACAGGCCGACTCCTACGAGCAGTACTTC
- TRBJ1-2 TRBV27 - CASRPRPGLGYGYTF TGTGCCAGCAGGCCAAGGCCGGGTCTTGGCTATGGCTACACCTTC